This T cell receptor beta chain comes out of a study of tumor-infiltrating lymphocytes in localized non-small cell lung cancer. Study-level points and caveats: Not all patients were TCR sequenced, owing to tissue quantity.

The V gene lost 6 bases and the J gene lost 7 bases, with 19 bases spanning the gap. The CDR3 sequence is 15 residues long. In germline, CDR1 is MNHEY, CDR2 SMNVEV (reference sequence). Profiled with immunoSEQ multiplex PCR; TCRdb holds only in-frame clones, not every one. Counted here are around 25,000 clones, 73% occurring once; the ten biggest clones make up around 6.3%. A remark on this clone: The antigen is undetermined.

The chain has TRBV27 and TRBJ2-1, with D perhaps matching TRBD1 (6 bases). The clonotype comes from a human donor with non-small cell lung cancer. The sample consisted of lung tumor tissue. In DNA, the CDR3 is TGTGCCAGCAGAGGCACAGGGTTTTGGCTTAATGAGCAGTTCTTC. Protein sequence: CASRGTGFWLNEQFF.